These T cell receptor beta chains were read from a single sample in a study of shared clonotypes between healthy human individuals. This table comes from immunoSEQ multiplex PCR, and its TCRdb copy is limited to in-frame clones, with some not included. The table shows about 710,000 clones, with around four fifths occurring only once. The sample was memory CD4+ T cells sorted from blood. Receptors were obtained from a woman in her thirties in good health. The CDR3 runs from the conserved cysteine through the conserved F or W. D genes are given only for firm matches. Rows give clone size only sometimes, using once, few, many, or a class for an expanded clone.

cdr3_length clone_size j_call d_call v_call cdr3_nt cdr3_aa
14 - TRBJ2-7 TRBD1 TRBV5-1 TGCGCCAGCAGCTCCCGGGACAGGGGCTACGAGCAGTACTTC CASSSRDRGYEQYF
13 - TRBJ2-6 - TRBV27 TGTGCCAGCACCTTCAGGGCAGGTTACATCCTGACTTTC CASTFRAGYILTF
14 - TRBJ1-2 - TRBV5-1 TGCGCCAGCAGCTTGGGACAGGAATTTCCTCTCTACACCTTC CASSLGQEFPLYTF
17 - TRBJ2-4 - TRBV5-5 TGTGCCAGCAGCCTCGGTGGTAGCGTTCTAGCCAAAAACATTCAGTACTTC CASSLGGSVLAKNIQYF
12 - TRBJ1-1 - TRBV7-9 TGTGCCAGCAGCTTAACGACAGAAGAAGCTTTCTTT CASSLTTEEAFF
17 - TRBJ2-1 - TRBV19 TGTGCCAGTAGTATAGATCTAGGGAGGGGCAGGGGCAATGAGCAGTTCTTC CASSIDLGRGRGNEQFF
10 - TRBJ1-1 - TRBV20-1 TGCAGTGCTAGTGGAGCGGAAGCTTTCTTT CSASGAEAFF
15 few TRBJ2-5 - TRBV5-1 TGCGCCAGCAGCTGGGACCGAAAACGGGGGGAGACCCAGTACTTC CASSWDRKRGETQYF
15 - TRBJ1-1 - TRBV27 TGTGCCAGCAGTTTATCTCGGACGGCGAACACTGAAGCTTTCTTT CASSLSRTANTEAFF
14 few TRBJ2-2 - TRBV5-1 TGCGCCAGCAACCCCGGGACTGAGACCGGGGAGCTGTTTTTT CASNPGTETGELFF
14 many TRBJ2-3 - TRBV5-1 TGCGCCAGCAGCCCGGGCCATGAGGGGGATACGCAGTATTTT CASSPGHEGDTQYF
13 - TRBJ2-3 - TRBV6-4 TGTGCCAGCAGCCGGGACCTCACAGATACGCAGTATTTT CASSRDLTDTQYF
14 - TRBJ1-1 - TRBV19 TGTGCCAGTAGGCGAGAGCGGGGGAGGGGTGAAGCTTTCTTT CASRRERGRGEAFF
14 once TRBJ2-3 - TRBV11-2 TGTGCCAGCAGCTTCCTGGGGAGACCAGATACGCAGTATTTT CASSFLGRPDTQYF
12 - TRBJ2-7 - TRBV28 TGTGCCAGCAGTTTTTCCACCTACGAGCAGTACTTC CASSFSTYEQYF
17 - TRBJ1-2 TRBD1 TRBV27 TGTGCCAGCAAAAAGGCCGGCGACAGGGATTCTACCCTTGGCTACACCTTC CASKKAGDRDSTLGYTF
15 - TRBJ2-2 - TRBV19 TGTGCCAGTAGTATAGGACTAGATGCCGCCGGGGAGCTGTTTTTT CASSIGLDAAGELFF
14 once TRBJ2-7 - TRBV18 TGTGCCAGCTCACCAGTGCAGGGGAGCTACGAGCAGTACTTC CASSPVQGSYEQYF
15 - TRBJ2-5 TRBD2 TRBV7-9 TGTGCCAGCAGCTCATTTAGGGCGGGAGGGGAGACCCAGTACTTC CASSSFRAGGETQYF
15 many TRBJ2-2 - TRBV30 TGTGCCTGGAGTTGGGGGAGAGGTACCACCGGGGAGCTGTTTTTT CAWSWGRGTTGELFF
17 once TRBJ2-2 TRBD2 TRBV27 TGTGCCAGCAGCTCCGGGACTAGCGGGAGGTGGACCGGGGAGCTGTTTTTT CASSSGTSGRWTGELFF
13 - TRBJ1-2 - TRBV28 TGTGCCAGCGGGGGTTACAGGGCTGATGGCTACACCTTC CASGGYRADGYTF
14 - TRBJ2-3 - TRBV4-2 TGTGCCAGCAGCCAAGGGACTAGCACAGATACGCAGTATTTT CASSQGTSTDTQYF
12 - TRBJ1-1 TRBD1 TRBV25-1 TGTGCCAGCGGACGGACAGGAACTGAAGCTTTCTTT CASGRTGTEAFF
14 once TRBJ1-4 - TRBV5-1 TGCGCCAGCAGCTTAGAGGCAGGGGATGAAAAACTGTTTTTT CASSLEAGDEKLFF
14 - TRBJ2-3 TRBD2 TRBV6-8 TGTGCCACCCGGACTAGCGGACGGACAGATACGCAGTATTTT CATRTSGRTDTQYF
13 many TRBJ1-1 - TRBV6-5 TGTGCCAGCAGTTACTCGATGAACACTGAAGCTTTCTTT CASSYSMNTEAFF
13 - TRBJ1-2 - TRBV25-1 TGTGCCAGCAGTCCGACGGGGAACTATGGCTACACCTTC CASSPTGNYGYTF
15 - TRBJ2-7 - TRBV27 TGTGCCAGCAGTCCCGTTGGAGGCACGGATGGCGAGCAGTACTTC CASSPVGGTDGEQYF
14 - TRBJ1-2 TRBD1 TRBV7-9 TGTGCCAGCAGCTTGGGGACAGGGGGGTATGGCTACACCTTC CASSLGTGGYGYTF
15 - TRBJ2-1 TRBD2 TRBV5-1 TGCGCCAGCAGCATGGGCGGGACTAACTACAATGAGCAGTTCTTC CASSMGGTNYNEQFF
11 - TRBJ2-3 - TRBV29-1 TGCAGCGTTGCTGGCACAGATACGCAGTATTTT CSVAGTDTQYF
14 once TRBJ1-1 - TRBV5-1 TGCGCCAGCAGCTTGAAGGGTCTGACCACTGAAGCTTTCTTT CASSLKGLTTEAFF
15 - TRBJ2-3 TRBD2 TRBV27 TGTGCCAGCAGGACCATAGCGGGGCACACAGATACGCAGTATTTT CASRTIAGHTDTQYF
16 - TRBJ2-3 - TRBV6-4 TGTGCCAGCAGTGAGGTCACGGGAACTGGCACAGATACGCAGTATTTT CASSEVTGTGTDTQYF
15 many TRBJ1-1 TRBD1 TRBV5-1 TGCGCCAGCAGCTTGGTCGGCAGGGGGGAGACTGAAGCTTTCTTT CASSLVGRGETEAFF
14 - TRBJ2-2 TRBD1 TRBV27 TGTGCCACTCCGGGGACAGGCGCCGCCGGGGAGCTGTTTTTT CATPGTGAAGELFF
14 - TRBJ2-1 - TRBV5-1 TGCGCCAGCAGCTTGGAGCCCACCTACAATGAGCAGTTCTTC CASSLEPTYNEQFF
14 - TRBJ2-2 - TRBV2 TGTGCCAGCAGTGTGATTAGGAACACCGGGGAGCTGTTTTTT CASSVIRNTGELFF
11 many TRBJ1-5 - TRBV6-4 TGTGCCAGCAGTATTGTGCAGCCCCAGCATTTT CASSIVQPQHF
11 few TRBJ2-7 - TRBV7-8 TGTGCCAGCAGCCCCCAGGAAGAGCAGTACTTC CASSPQEEQYF
14 - TRBJ1-4 TRBD1 TRBV5-1 TGCGCCAGCCGCTCGACAGGGAGTAATGAAAAACTGTTTTTT CASRSTGSNEKLFF
14 few TRBJ1-2 - TRBV18 TGTGCCAGCTCACCACAGGTAGAAGGCTATGGCTACACCTTC CASSPQVEGYGYTF
12 - TRBJ2-2 TRBD2 TRBV7-2 TGTGCCAGCAGCTACCGGGACTACGAGCTGTTTTTT CASSYRDYELFF
15 - TRBJ2-2 - TRBV15 TGTGCCACCAGCAGAGACCGGGAGATCACCGGGGAGCTGTTTTTT CATSRDREITGELFF
13 - TRBJ2-7 - TRBV9 TGTGCCAGCAGCGTAGAGTTCGCCTACGAGCAGTACTTC CASSVEFAYEQYF
15 - TRBJ2-2 - TRBV11-2 TGTGCCAGCAGCTCGTTGCAGGGAGAGGCCGGGGAGCTGTTTTTT CASSSLQGEAGELFF
15 many TRBJ2-5 TRBD1 TRBV2 TGTGCCAGCAGTGCTGAGGGACAGGGGCAAGAGACCCAGTACTTC CASSAEGQGQETQYF
19 - TRBJ1-1 TRBD1 TRBV11-2 TGTGCCAGCAGCTCCATGGCGGGACAGGGACTTAGCATGAACACTGAAGCTTTCTTT CASSSMAGQGLSMNTEAFF
14 - TRBJ2-5 - TRBV2 TGTGCCAGCAGTGAGGCTCGATCACAGGGGACCCAGTACTTC CASSEARSQGTQYF
15 - TRBJ1-4 - TRBV5-1 TGCGCCAGCAGCTTTGGGGCAGGCTCCCAACTGAAACTGTTTTTT CASSFGAGSQLKLFF